What follows are 19 T cell receptor beta chains derived from one specimen sequenced in a study of long-term antiretroviral therapy in people with HIV. Sequencing relied on immunoSEQ assay v3.0, run at survey level. TCRdb's copy holds only in-frame clones and misses some; the assay was immunoSEQ multiplex PCR. The sample includes approximately 15,000 clones, roughly nine tenths of them seen just once. The sequencing used unsorted PBMCs, collected 0.3 years after starting antiretroviral therapy. The receptor set was obtained from a man between 60 and 75 years old with HIV.

This chain links TRBV4-3 with TRBJ1-2; TRBD1 is a possible D gene (5 bases). Trimming removed 1 base from V and 8 bases from J, with 14 bases in between. This CDR3 contains 14 residues. Germline V gene sequence: CDR1 LGHNA, CDR2 YSLEER. For the CDR3, the DNA is TGCGCCAGCAGCCAAGTTGGGGGGACGGTGGGCTACACCTTC. Encoded protein: CASSQVGGTVGYTF.

The V and J genes are TRBV28 and TRBJ1-2; 7 positions agree with TRBD1. Per germline, CDR1 MDHEN and CDR2 SYDVKM. The CDR3 length is 15 residues. The V gene end was trimmed by 7 bases and the J gene end by 2 bases; junction bases not matched to a gene: 10. The CDR3 is CASILGTAQNYGYTF. CDR3 DNA sequence: TGTGCCAGCATCCTCGGGACAGCGCAGAACTATGGCTACACCTTC.

This clone was picked up one time. The chain uses TRBV18 and TRBJ2-1; D possibly corresponds to TRBD2 (6 bases). CDR3 length: 17 residues. V shed 1 base and J shed 0 bases, with 13 bases lying between them. The germline gives CDR1 KGHSH, CDR2 LQKENI. For the CDR3, the DNA is TGTGCCAGCTCACCACAGGGTAGCGGACACTCCTACAATGAGCAGTTCTTC. Protein sequence: CASSPQGSGHSYNEQFF.

This clone was found once. The V call is TRBV5-4, the J call TRBJ1-2, with D tentatively TRBD1 (6 bases). The germline gives CDR1 SGHNT, CDR2 YYREEE (reference sequence). The CDR3 loop spans 13 amino acids. V shed 5 bases and J shed 3 bases, with 11 bases lying between them. The CDR3 DNA reads TGTGCCAGCAGGGGCAGGGGAGACTATGGCTACACCTTC. Encoded protein: CASRGRGDYGYTF.

The chain carries TRBV5-6 and TRBJ2-3, with TRBD2 matching 7 bases. The CDR3 is 14 residues long. Germline V CDR1 and CDR2: SGHDT, YYEEEE. J was trimmed by 7 bases and V by 4 bases; bases with no gene match: 9. The CDR3 sequence: CASSLRDYRYTQYF. CDR3 DNA: TGTGCCAGCAGCCTCCGGGACTACCGTTATACGCAGTATTTT.

This clone was picked up a small number of times. A read error may account for a junction end that differs from germline. The V gene is TRBV7-7, the J gene TRBJ2-2; TRBD2 might be the D (5 bases). Germline-derived CDR1 and CDR2 are SSHAT and FNYEAQ (reference sequence). This CDR3 has 13 amino acids. The CDR3 loop is CASSLERAGELFF. CDR3 DNA: TGTGCTAGCAGCTTAGAGAGGGCCGGGGAGCTGTTTTTT.

J is TRBJ2-3 and V is TRBV7-6; D is unresolved. Germline loops: CDR1 SGHVS, CDR2 FNYEAQ. The CDR3 is 13 residues long. Deletions cut 1 base from V and 5 bases from J, with 7 bases between. The CDR3: CASSLGIRDTQYF. The CDR3 region has the DNA TGTGCCAGCAGCTTAGGGATACGAGATACGCAGTATTTT.

The gene calls are TRBV19 and TRBJ2-1, with 7 nucleotides matching TRBD2. From germline, CDR1 is LNHDA and CDR2 SQIVND (reference sequence). Losses at the gene ends were 2 bases for V and 0 bases for J; bases not matched to a gene: 13. The CDR3 sequence is 19 residues long. The CDR3 sequence is CASSIQRGGMVSSYNEQFF. In nucleotides, the CDR3 is TGTGCCAGTAGTATACAGCGGGGAGGGATGGTGAGCTCCTACAATGAGCAGTTCTTC.

CDR3: CASSSPGGSYYEQYF. CDR3 DNA: TGTGCCAGCAGTTCACCGGGAGGTTCCTACTACGAGCAGTACTTC. The chain is built from TRBV6-5 and TRBJ2-7; 7 bases fit TRBD2. The CDR3 contains 15 residues. Germline CDR1 reads MNHEY; CDR2 reads SVGAGI. V dropped 4 bases and J dropped 3; count of bases not matched to a gene: 9.

The chain links TRBV6-5 to TRBJ1-1; D not resolved. This CDR3 has 15 residues. V lost 0 bases to trimming and J lost 7 bases, with 15 bases between them. Germline lookup yields CDR1 MNHEY and CDR2 SVGAGI. This CDR3 is CASSYSGATAGEAFF. The CDR3 DNA sequence: TGTGCCAGCAGTTACTCGGGCGCAACCGCGGGTGAAGCTTTCTTT.

This CDR3 reads CASSPLMDRSSYEQYF. The CDR3 bases are TGCGCCAGCAGTCCATTAATGGACCGGAGCTCCTACGAGCAGTACTTC. The chain combines TRBV4-1 with TRBJ2-7, with D hard to call. CDR3 length equals 16 residues. Germline values: CDR1 MGHRA, CDR2 YSYEKL. Trimming shortened V by 6 bases and J by 0 bases, and 18 bases separated the two germline ends.

This rearrangement joins TRBV5-1 to TRBJ1-3, with D possibly matching TRBD1 (6 bases). This CDR3 is built from 15 residues. The ends were cut back, 7 bases at V and 2 bases at J, with 16 bases in the middle. Germline CDR1 SGHRS, CDR2 YFSETQ. Here the CDR3 reads CASGEQGGTGNTIYF. In DNA, the CDR3 is TGCGCCAGCGGCGAACAGGGAGGGACTGGAAACACCATATATTTT.

V is TRBV4-2 and J is TRBJ2-7; D is ambiguous. CDR3 length: 14 amino acids. V lost 4 bases to trimming and J lost 6 bases, with 16 bases between them. Germline CDR1 LGHNA, CDR2 YNFKEQ. The CDR3 loop is CASSRRTDLSEQYF. DNA of the CDR3: TGTGCCAGCAGCCGTCGGACGGACCTCTCCGAGCAGTACTTC.

V is TRBV19 and J is TRBJ2-1, with D tentatively TRBD1 (5 bases). Trimming took 4 bases from V and 8 from J, leaving 12 bases between them. This CDR3 is 13 amino acids long. Germline CDR1 is LNHDA and CDR2 is SQIVND (reference sequence). This CDR3 reads CASSRTGSDEQFF. The CDR3, as DNA: TGTGCCAGTAGTAGAACAGGTTCCGATGAGCAGTTCTTC.

The V gene is TRBV2, the J gene TRBJ2-3; no clear D. This CDR3 spans 16 amino acids. From germline, CDR1 is SNHLY and CDR2 FYNNEI. Trimming took off 2 bases at V and 2 bases at J, with 14 bases between the two ends. This CDR3 reads CASSELGIQHTDTQYF. CDR3 coding DNA: TGTGCCAGCAGTGAACTGGGGATTCAGCACACAGATACGCAGTATTTT.

This clone has only one observation. The chain is built from TRBV18 and TRBJ2-1, with 7 bases fitting TRBD2. V lost 3 bases to trimming and J lost 0 bases; unmatched junction nucleotides: 2. Germline CDR1 is KGHSH and CDR2 is LQKENI. This CDR3 is built from 15 residues. CDR3 DNA: TGTGCCAGCTCACCGCGGGGGAGCTCCTACAATGAGCAGTTCTTC. Protein product: CASSPRGSSYNEQFF.

The chain is built from TRBV7-8 and TRBJ2-7; D unclear. This CDR3 spans 14 amino acids. The germline V gene has CDR1 SGHVS and CDR2 FQNEAQ. With 5 bases removed from V and 7 bases from J, the gap between germline ends came to 18 bases. CDR3 protein: CASSLEFGRTEQYF. The CDR3 DNA is TGTGCCAGCAGCCTGGAGTTCGGTCGGACGGAGCAGTACTTC.

This sequence joins TRBV7-3 and TRBJ2-2, with 8 bases aligning to TRBD1. The J segment lost 4 bases and the V segment lost 5 bases, leaving 6 bases of the junction unmatched. The germline gives CDR1 SGHTA, CDR2 FQGTGA. The CDR3 has 15 residues. The CDR3 reads CASSNGQGPTGELFF. The CDR3 region has the DNA TGTGCCAGCAGCAACGGACAGGGCCCCACCGGGGAGCTGTTTTTT.

A few counts support this clone. The chain combines TRBV9 with TRBJ2-3; perhaps D is TRBD1 or TRBD2 (6 bases each). The CDR3 runs 13 residues. Trimming removed 4 bases from V and 4 bases from J, with 10 bases in between. Germline V gene lookup returns CDR1 SGDLS and CDR2 YYNGEE. CDR3 residues: CASSPGAPDTQYF. The DNA for the CDR3 is TGTGCCAGCAGCCCGGGGGCACCAGATACGCAGTATTTT.